This is a list of T cell receptor beta chains from one sample in a study of CD8 T cells in ankylosing spondylitis. TCRdb ran MiXCR on the 5' RACE reads and lists one entry per CDR3 protein. This table holds 330,000 or so distinct CDR3 sequences, under 8.5% found once. Input material: blood, either unsorted or a sorted T cell fraction (not recorded which). The receptors here all came from a male donor with ankylosing spondylitis. The CDR3 runs from the conserved cysteine through the conserved F or W. The D gene is left open where the match is weak. Clone size is shown for a subset of rows, as once, few, many or a class of expanded clone.

few	.	TRBJ2-5	TRBV7-3	CASSRDYQETQYF	TGTGCCAGCAGCAGGGACTACCAAGAGACCCAGTACTTC
few	.	TRBJ1-5	TRBV3-1	CASSQDRVQRQHF	TGTGCCAGCAGCCAAGATAGGGTACAGCGCCAGCATTTT
few	.	TRBJ2-3	TRBV7-9	CASSLKREGIDTQYF	TGTGCCAGCAGCTTAAAACGGGAAGGGATAGATACGCAGTATTTT
.	.	TRBJ2-5	TRBV25-1	CASSAPERIPETQYF	TGTGCCAGCAGTGCTCCGGAGCGTATCCCCGAGACCCAGTACTTC
.	TRBD1	TRBJ2-4	TRBV20-1	CSAQNPGTGPLAKNIQYF	TGCAGTGCTCAAAACCCCGGGACAGGACCCCTAGCCAAAAACATTCAGTACTTC
few	TRBD2	TRBJ2-1	TRBV7-2	CASSSGGAGGINNEQFF	TGTGCCAGCAGCTCCGGGGGCGCGGGAGGGATAAACAATGAGCAGTTCTTC
few	.	TRBJ1-4	TRBV20-1	CSLDDATNEKLFF	TGCAGCCTGGACGACGCAACTAATGAAAAACTGTTTTTT
many	.	TRBJ1-5	TRBV20-1	CSARDRAGSGNQPQHF	TGCAGTGCTAGAGATCGGGCGGGGTCGGGCAATCAGCCCCAGCATTTT
few	TRBD2	TRBJ2-1	TRBV27	CASSPLTSGVYNEQFF	TGTGCCAGCAGCCCCCTAACTAGCGGGGTATACAATGAGCAGTTCTTC
.	.	TRBJ1-1	TRBV5-1	CASSPQFLDTEAFF	TGCGCCAGCAGCCCGCAGTTCTTAGACACTGAAGCTTTCTTT
many	.	TRBJ2-7	TRBV29-1	CSVEGDGAYEQYF	TGCAGCGTTGAGGGGGACGGGGCCTACGAGCAGTACTTC
few	.	TRBJ2-5	TRBV5-1	CASTGTANVRLGETQYF	TGCGCCAGCACCGGAACAGCTAATGTTAGGCTGGGAGAGACCCAGTACTTC
few	.	TRBJ2-7	TRBV11-1	CASSRLGSVNEQYF	TGTGCCAGCAGCCGACTTGGTAGCGTCAACGAGCAGTACTTC
many	.	TRBJ2-1	TRBV28	CASEGAPGRLNNEQFF	TGTGCCAGCGAGGGGGCACCCGGGAGACTAAACAATGAGCAGTTCTTC
many	TRBD1	TRBJ2-4	TRBV7-2	CASSWGDRDLDIQYF	TGTGCCAGCAGCTGGGGGGACAGGGATTTGGACATTCAGTACTTC
few	TRBD1	TRBJ1-2	TRBV6-5	CASSYRDRVGNYGYTF	TGTGCCAGCAGTTACCGGGACAGGGTTGGTAACTATGGCTACACCTTC